The sequence of this TCR beta chain was determined in a study of blood T cell repertoires in COVID-19. For the study at large: Collection of acute and convalescent COVID-19 samples took place in the United States, Italy and Spain. Sources were T cells, B-cell-depleted T cells, or PBMCs; the material itself was cDNA or gDNA.

V lost 2 bases, J lost 6 bases, and 16 bases lay in between. The CDR3 runs 15 residues. Germline CDR1 is LGHNT and CDR2 is FRNRAP. The method was immunoSEQ multiplex PCR; TCRdb's version includes in-frame clones alone and lacks a portion of them. The sample carries 300,000 or so clones, about 92% recorded once. Across roughly 25 US areas, participants ranged in age from 18 to 89 years. Clinical history as reported by participants underpinned cohort assignment. This TCR was recovered from a man aged 55 to 70 who had recovered from COVID-19. The chain carries TRBV12-5 and TRBJ1-1; a possible D gene is TRBD1 (5 bases). The sample taken for sequencing was PBMCs or T cells enriched from blood (not recorded which). The DNA of the CDR3 is TGTGCTAGTGGTTTGCCAAAGGGAGGGGTAGCTGAAGCTTTCTTT. The encoded protein is CASGLPKGGVAEAFF.